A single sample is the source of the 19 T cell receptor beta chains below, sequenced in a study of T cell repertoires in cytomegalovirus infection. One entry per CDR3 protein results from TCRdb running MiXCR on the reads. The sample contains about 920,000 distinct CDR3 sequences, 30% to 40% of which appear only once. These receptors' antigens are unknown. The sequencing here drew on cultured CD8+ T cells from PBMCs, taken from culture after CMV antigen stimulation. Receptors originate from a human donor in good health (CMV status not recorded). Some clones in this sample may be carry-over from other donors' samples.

CDR3 in DNA: TGTGCCAGCAGCCGCACTGGCGGGGCCCCCTACAATGAGCAGTTCTTC. This codes for CASSRTGGAPYNEQFF. The chain recombines TRBV7-9 with TRBJ2-1; D may be TRBD2 (6 bases). The CDR3 has 16 residues. Germline V lookup: CDR1 SEHNR, CDR2 FQNEAQ (reference sequence). The V and J ends lost 5 bases and 2 bases respectively, with 16 bases between them.

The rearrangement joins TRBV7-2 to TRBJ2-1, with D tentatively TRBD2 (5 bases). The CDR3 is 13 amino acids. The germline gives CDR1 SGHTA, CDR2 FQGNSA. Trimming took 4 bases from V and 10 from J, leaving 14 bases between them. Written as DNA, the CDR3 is TGTGCCAGCAGCTCCGGCGGGTCCAGGGAGCAGTTCTTC. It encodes CASSSGGSREQFF.

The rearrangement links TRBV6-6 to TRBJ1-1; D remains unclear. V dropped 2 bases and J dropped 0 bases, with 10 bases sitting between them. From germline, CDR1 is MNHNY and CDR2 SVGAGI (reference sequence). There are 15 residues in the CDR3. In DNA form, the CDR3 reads TGTGCCAGCAGTTACCCGACCGGGATGAACACTGAAGCTTTCTTT. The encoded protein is CASSYPTGMNTEAFF.

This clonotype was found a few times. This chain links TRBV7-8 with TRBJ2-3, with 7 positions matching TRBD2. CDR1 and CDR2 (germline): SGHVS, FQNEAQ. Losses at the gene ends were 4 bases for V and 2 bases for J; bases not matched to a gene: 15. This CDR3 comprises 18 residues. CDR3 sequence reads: CASSSGHLYSGDTDTQYF. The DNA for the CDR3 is TGTGCCAGCAGCTCAGGCCACCTCTACAGCGGGGACACAGATACGCAGTATTTT.

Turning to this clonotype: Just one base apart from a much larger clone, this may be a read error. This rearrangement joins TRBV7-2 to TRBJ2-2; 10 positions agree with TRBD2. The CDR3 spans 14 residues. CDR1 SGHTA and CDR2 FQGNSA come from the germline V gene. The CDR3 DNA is TGTGTCAGCAGCTTACTAGCGGGAACCGGGGAGCTGTTTTTT. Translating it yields CVSSLLAGTGELFF.

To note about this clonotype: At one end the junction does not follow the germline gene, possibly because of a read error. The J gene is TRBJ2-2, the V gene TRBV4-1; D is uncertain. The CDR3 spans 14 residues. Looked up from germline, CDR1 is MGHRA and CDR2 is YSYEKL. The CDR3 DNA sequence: TGTGCCAGCATGGCGGTCCTGAACACCGGGGAGCTGTTTTTT. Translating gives CASMAVLNTGELFF.

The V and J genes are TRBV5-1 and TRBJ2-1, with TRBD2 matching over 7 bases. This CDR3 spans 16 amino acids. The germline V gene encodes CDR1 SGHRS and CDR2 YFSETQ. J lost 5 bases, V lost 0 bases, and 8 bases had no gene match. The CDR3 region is CASSLVGGRAHNEQFF. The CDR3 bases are TGCGCCAGCAGCTTGGTAGGCGGGAGAGCTCACAATGAGCAGTTCTTC.

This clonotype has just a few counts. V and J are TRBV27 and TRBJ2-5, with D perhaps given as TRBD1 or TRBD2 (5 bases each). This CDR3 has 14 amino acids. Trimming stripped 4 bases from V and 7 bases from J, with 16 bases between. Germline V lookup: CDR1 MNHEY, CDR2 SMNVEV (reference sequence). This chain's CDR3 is CASSYSGPRGTQYF. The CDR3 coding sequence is TGTGCCAGCAGTTATTCAGGGCCCCGGGGGACCCAGTACTTC.

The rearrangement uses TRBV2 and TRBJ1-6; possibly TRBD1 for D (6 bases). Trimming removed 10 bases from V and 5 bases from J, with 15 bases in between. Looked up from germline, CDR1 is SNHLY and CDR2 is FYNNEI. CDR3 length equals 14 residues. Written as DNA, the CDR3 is TGTGCCACTCACCGAGGGGGGGATAATTCACCCCTCCACTTT. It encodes CATHRGGDNSPLHF.

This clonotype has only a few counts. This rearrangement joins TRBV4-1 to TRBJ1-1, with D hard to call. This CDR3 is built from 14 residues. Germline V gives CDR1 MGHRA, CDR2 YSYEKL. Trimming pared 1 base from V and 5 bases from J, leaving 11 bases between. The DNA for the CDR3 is TGCGCCAGCAGCCAAGCTTGGGGTCGTACTGAAGCTTTCTTT. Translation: CASSQAWGRTEAFF.

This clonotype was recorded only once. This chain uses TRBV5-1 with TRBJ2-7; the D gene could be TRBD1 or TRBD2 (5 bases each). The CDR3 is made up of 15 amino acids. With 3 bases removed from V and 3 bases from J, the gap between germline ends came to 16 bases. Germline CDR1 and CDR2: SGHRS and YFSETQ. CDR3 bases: TGCGCCAGCAGCTCGGACGGGACCAGGAGCTACGAGCAGTACTTC. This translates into CASSSDGTRSYEQYF.

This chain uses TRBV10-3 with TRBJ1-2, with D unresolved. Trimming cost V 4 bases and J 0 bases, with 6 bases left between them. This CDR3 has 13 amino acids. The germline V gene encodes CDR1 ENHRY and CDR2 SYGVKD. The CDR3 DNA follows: TGTGCCATCAGTGGTGGAGCTAACTATGGCTACACCTTC. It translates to CAISGGANYGYTF.

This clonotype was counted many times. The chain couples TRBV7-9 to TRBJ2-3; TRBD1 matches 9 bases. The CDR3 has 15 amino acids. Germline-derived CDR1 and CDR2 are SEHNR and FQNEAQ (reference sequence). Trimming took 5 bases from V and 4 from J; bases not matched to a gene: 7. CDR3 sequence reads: CASSLRDRVPDTQYF. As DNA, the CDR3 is TGTGCCAGCAGCCTAAGGGACAGGGTGCCAGATACGCAGTATTTT.

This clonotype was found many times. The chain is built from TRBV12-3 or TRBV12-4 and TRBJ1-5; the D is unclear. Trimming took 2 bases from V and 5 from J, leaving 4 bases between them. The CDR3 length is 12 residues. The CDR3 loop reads CASSLPDQPQHF. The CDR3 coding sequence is TGTGCCAGCAGTTTACCGGATCAGCCCCAGCATTTT.

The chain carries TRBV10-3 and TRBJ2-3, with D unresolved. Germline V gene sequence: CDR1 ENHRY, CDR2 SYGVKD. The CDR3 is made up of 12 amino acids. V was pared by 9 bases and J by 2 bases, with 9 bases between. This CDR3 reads CAILDTTDTQYF. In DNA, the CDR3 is TGTGCCATACTGGATACCACAGATACGCAGTATTTT.

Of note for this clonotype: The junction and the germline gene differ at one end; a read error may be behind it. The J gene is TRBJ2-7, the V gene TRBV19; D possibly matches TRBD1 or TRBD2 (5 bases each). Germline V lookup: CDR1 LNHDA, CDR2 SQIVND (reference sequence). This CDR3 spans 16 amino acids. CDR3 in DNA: TGTGCCAGTAGTATTGAACCGGGACCCGTCTCCTACGAGCAGTACTTT. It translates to CASSIEPGPVSYEQYF.

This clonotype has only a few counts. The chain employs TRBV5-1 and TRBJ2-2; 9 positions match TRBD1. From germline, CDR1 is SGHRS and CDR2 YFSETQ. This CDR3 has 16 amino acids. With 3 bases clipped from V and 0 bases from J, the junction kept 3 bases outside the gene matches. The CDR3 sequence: CASSWDRVANTGELFF. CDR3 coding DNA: TGCGCCAGCAGCTGGGACAGGGTGGCGAACACCGGGGAGCTGTTTTTT.

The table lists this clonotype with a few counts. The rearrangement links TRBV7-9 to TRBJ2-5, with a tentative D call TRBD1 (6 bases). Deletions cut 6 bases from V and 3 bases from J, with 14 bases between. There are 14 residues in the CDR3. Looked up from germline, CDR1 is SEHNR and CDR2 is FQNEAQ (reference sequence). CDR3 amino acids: CASRHIAGEETQYF. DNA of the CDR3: TGTGCCAGCAGACACATTGCAGGGGAAGAGACCCAGTACTTC.

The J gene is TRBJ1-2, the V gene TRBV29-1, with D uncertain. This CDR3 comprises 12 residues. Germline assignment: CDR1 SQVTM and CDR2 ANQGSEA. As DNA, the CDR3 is TGCAGGGCCGAGGGTGTAAACTATGGCTACACCTTC. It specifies CRAEGVNYGYTF.